The T cell receptor (beta chain) described here comes from a study of cytomegalovirus exposure and HLA in healthy donors. In the case of this clone: Its target is unknown.

Regarding the study as a whole: As was reported, the classifier diagnosed cytomegalovirus status with high specificity and sensitivity. A few chains linked to CMV were shown in vitro to be specific for CMV antigens. There were some public TCRs occurring in many donors, but most TCR sequences were rare.

Libraries were prepared by immunoSEQ multiplex PCR; TCRdb keeps only in-frame clonotypes and omits some of them. This table holds more than 150,000 clones, about 80% found once. The donors were members of the validation cohort comprising about 130 subjects, separate from the roughly 730-subject first cohort. CDR3 length equals 14 residues. V lost 0 bases to trimming and J lost 6 bases, with 12 bases between them. Germline values: CDR1 SGHRS, CDR2 YFSETQ. The receptor was isolated from a young woman in good health and CMV-seropositive. The sequenced material came from PBMCs. This sequence joins TRBV5-1 and TRBJ1-2, with a tentative D call TRBD1 (5 bases). The CDR3 region is CASSLALGEDGYTF. CDR3 nucleotide sequence: TGCGCCAGCAGCTTGGCCTTAGGGGAAGATGGCTACACCTTC.